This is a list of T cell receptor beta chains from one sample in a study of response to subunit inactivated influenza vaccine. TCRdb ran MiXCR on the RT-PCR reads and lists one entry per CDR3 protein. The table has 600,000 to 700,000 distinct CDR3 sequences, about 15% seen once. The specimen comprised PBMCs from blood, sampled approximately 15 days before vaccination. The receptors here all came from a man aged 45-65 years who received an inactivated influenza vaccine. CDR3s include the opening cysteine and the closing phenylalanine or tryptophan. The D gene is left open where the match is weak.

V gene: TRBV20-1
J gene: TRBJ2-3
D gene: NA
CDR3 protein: CSASLADKSWAADTQYF

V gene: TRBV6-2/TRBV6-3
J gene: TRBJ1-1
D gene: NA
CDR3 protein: CASSYAPGGTEAFF

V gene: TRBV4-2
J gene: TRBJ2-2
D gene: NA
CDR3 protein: CASSQDRRRNTGELFF

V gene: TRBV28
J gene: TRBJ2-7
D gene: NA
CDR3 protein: CASSTPQVSTYEQYF

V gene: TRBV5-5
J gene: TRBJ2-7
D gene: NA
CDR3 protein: CASSFGRYEQYF

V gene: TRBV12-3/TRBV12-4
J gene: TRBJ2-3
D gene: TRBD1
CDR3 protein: CASSSPVGGQETDTQYF

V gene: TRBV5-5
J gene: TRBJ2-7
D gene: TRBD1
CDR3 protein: CASNLATGQIPFYEQYF

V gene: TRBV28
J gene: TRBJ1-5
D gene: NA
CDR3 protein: CASSLKDQPQHF

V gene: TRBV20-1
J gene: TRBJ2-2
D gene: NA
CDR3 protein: CSARPKTGELFF

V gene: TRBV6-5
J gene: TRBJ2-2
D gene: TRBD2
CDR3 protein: CASSYSISGGASGELFF

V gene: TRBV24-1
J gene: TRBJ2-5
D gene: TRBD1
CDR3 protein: CATSGMGQGSVWGGLETQYF

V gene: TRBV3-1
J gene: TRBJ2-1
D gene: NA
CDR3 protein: CASSQEGTRREQFF

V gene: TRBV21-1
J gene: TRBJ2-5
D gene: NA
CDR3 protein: CASSAFRDSFFGETQYF

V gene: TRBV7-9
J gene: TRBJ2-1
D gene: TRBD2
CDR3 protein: CASSASGRASNEQFF

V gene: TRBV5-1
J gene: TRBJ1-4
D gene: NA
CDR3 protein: CASSLDGLTNEKLFF

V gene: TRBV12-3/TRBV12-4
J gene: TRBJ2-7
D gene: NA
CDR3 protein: CAISGGFGSPYEQYF

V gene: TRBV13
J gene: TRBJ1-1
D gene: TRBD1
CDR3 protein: CASSLFGTGVLMNTEAFF

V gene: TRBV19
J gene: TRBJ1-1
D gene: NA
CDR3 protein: CASSIGTMNTEAFF

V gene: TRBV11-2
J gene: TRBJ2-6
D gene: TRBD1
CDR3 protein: CASSQGPGQGALSGANVLTF

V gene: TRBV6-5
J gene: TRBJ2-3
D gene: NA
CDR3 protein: CASARAGDTQYF

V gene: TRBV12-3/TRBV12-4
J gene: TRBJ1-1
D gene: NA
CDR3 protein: CASSLGKNTEAFF

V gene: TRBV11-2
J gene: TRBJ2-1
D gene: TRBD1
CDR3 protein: CASSRLTGALDEQFF

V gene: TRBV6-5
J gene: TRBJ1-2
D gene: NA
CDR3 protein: CASSYVQVLNYGYTF

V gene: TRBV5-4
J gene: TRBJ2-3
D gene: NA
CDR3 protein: CASSLERPDTQYF

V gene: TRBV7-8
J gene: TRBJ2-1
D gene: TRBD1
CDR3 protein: CASSQGQNNEQFF

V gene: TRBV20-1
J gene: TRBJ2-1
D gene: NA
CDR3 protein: CSPTDSPHGEQFF

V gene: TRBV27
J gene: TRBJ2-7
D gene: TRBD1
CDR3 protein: CASSPLSWTGSAYEQYF

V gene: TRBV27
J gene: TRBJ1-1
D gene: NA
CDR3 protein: CASSLSTEAFF

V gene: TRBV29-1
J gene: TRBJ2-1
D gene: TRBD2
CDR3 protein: CSATMLAGVNEQFF

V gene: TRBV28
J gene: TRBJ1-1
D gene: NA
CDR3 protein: CASSTPRQARNTEAFF

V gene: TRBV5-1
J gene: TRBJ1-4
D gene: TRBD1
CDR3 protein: CASSLEGTGDEKLFF

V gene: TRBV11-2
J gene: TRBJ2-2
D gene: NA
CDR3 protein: CASSLWTTNTGELFF

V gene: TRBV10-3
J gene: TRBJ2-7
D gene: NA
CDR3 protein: CAISERGTAGTYEQYF

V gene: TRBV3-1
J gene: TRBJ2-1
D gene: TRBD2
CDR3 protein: CASSVPSGRDNEQFF

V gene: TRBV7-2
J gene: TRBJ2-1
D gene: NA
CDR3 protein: CASSLVGSNEQFF

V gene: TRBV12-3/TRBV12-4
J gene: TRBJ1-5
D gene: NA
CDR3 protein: CACRGDGQPQHF

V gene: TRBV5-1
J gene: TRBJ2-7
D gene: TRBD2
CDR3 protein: CASSLAQGLFYEQYF

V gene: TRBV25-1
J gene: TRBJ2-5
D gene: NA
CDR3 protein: CASSEPALLLYGETQYF

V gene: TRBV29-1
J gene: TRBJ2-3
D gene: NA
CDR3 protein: CSVAGESTDTQYF

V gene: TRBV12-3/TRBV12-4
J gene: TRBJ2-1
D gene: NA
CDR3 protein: CASSFARNQQFF

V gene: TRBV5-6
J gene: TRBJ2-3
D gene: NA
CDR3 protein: CASNFGQGTDTQYF

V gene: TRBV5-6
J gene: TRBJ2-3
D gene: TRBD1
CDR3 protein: CASSHLGQGIDTQYF